Sequencing of this T cell receptor (beta chain) was carried out in a study of lymphopenia after photon versus proton radiotherapy. The CDR3 totals 15 residues. J gave up 8 bases and V 0 bases, and 5 bases lay outside the gene matches. In germline, CDR1 is SGHAT, CDR2 FQNNGV. To note about this clone: No antigen is known for it.

Assay used: immunoSEQ multiplex PCR; TCRdb lists only in-frame clones, some missing. The sample has some 70,000 clones; around 87% are singletons. Study-level points and caveats: After the lymphocyte nadir, photon-treated repertoires showed oligoclonal expansion, especially of CD8+ Temra cells. Under photons, naive T cells and diversity fell while effector/memory populations rose. In patients who died, overall survival fell as post-nadir TCR diversity dropped more. Only patients who died were analyzed for survival; proton advantage is unproven.

The chain recombines TRBV11-2 with TRBJ1-4, with 8 bases that match TRBD1. The sequencing used peripheral blood, collected from a patient treated with proton-based radiotherapy. The receptor was isolated from a man older than 75 with esophageal cancer. CDR3 DNA: TGTGCCAGCAGCTTAGATGGGACAGGTTACGAAAAACTGTTTTTT. This codes for CASSLDGTGYEKLFF.